This T cell receptor beta chain stems from a study of shared clonotypes between healthy human individuals. The authors split each subset's genomic DNA evenly across several immunoSEQ plates. Every unsorted PBMC PCR replicate was loaded with 250 to 300 ng DNA, approximately 30,000 T cell genomes. Clones were sequenced by immunoSEQ multiplex PCR, and TCRdb holds only the in-frame ones, with some missing. Seen here are approximately 470,000 clones, 81% observed once, and the top ten hold over 9.5%. Whole-study results and caveats: Represented genetic and exposure-history diversity was restricted by having few donors.

For this clone: No antigen is known for it. A far larger clone is only one base removed, so a read error is likely.

Recent vaccinations or acute infections were absent in the healthy HIV-negative adult donors. Sequenced material: PBMCs. The source is a woman in her thirties or forties in good health. Some clones in this sample may be carry-over from other donors' samples.

This chain's CDR3 is CAWGVLSTDTQYF. The CDR3 coding sequence is TGTGCCTGGGGTGTACTTAGTACAGACACGCAGTATTTT. This chain links TRBV30 with TRBJ2-3; the D is unclear. The CDR3 spans 13 residues. Germline CDR1 reads GTSNPN; CDR2 reads SVGIG (reference sequence).